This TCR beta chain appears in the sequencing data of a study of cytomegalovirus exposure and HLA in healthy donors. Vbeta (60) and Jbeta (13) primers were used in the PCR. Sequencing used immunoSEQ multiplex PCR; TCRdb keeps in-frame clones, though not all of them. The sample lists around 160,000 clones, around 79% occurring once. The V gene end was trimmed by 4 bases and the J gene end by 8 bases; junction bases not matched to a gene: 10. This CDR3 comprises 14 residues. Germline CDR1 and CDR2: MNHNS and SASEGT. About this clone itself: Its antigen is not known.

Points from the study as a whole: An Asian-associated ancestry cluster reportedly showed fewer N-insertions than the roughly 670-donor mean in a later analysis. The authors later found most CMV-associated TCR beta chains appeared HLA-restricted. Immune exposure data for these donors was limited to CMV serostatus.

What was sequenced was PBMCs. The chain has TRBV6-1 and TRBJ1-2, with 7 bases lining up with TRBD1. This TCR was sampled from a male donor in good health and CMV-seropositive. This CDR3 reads CASSATRGAGGYTF. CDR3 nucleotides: TGTGCCAGCAGTGCGACCAGGGGGGCGGGGGGCTACACCTTC.